The T cell receptor beta chain under discussion was sequenced for a study of radiation and T cells in renal cell carcinoma. The CDR3 sequence is 14 residues long. Trimming took 3 bases from V and 1 from J, leaving 8 bases between them. Per germline, CDR1 KGHSH and CDR2 LQKENI. Repertoires were generated with immunoSEQ multiplex PCR, while TCRdb's copy carries only in-frame clones and drops some. The table records around 4,000 clones, 62% of them present only once. The table lists this clone with a count of one. Specified treatment: 15 Gy SBRT to primary tumor, nephrectomy 4 weeks later. The sequence was collected from a woman in her sixties with renal cell carcinoma. V gene TRBV18 combines with J gene TRBJ2-3; no definite D call. The specimen was tumor tissue, collected from a patient whose treatment included radiotherapy and nephrectomy. CDR3 region: CASSPPERTDTQYF. In DNA, the CDR3 is TGTGCCAGCTCACCGCCAGAACGCACAGATACGCAGTATTTT.